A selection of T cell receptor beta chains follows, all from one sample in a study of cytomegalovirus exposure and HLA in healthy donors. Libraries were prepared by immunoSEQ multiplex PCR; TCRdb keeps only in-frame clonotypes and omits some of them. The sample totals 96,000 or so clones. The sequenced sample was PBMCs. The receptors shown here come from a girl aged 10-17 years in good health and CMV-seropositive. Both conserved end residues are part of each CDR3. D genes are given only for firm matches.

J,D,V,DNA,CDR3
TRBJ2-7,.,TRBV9,TGTGCCAGCAGCGCCCTAGGGGGTAATGGGTCCTACGAGCAGTACTTC,CASSALGGNGSYEQYF
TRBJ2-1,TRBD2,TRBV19,TGTGCCAGTAGCAATCTAGCGGGGATAGACGATGAGCAGTTCTTC,CASSNLAGIDDEQFF
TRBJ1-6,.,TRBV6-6,TGTGCCAGCATGGGGAGCTCCTATAATTCACCCCTCCACTTT,CASMGSSYNSPLHF
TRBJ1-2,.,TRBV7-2,TGTGCCAGCAGCTACCCCCACGGAGATGGCTACACCTTC,CASSYPHGDGYTF
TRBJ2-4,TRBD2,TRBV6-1,TGTGCCAGCAGTGAATCGGGAGGTACTCAAGGCATTCAGTACTTC,CASSESGGTQGIQYF
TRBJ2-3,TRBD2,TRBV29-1,TGCAGCGTTGAGCCAGCGGGGAGCACAGATAAGCAGTATTTT,CSVEPAGSTDKQYF
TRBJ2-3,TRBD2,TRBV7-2,TGTGCCAGCAGCACCTCTAGCGGGGGGGATGTATCAGATACGCAGTATTTT,CASSTSSGGDVSDTQYF
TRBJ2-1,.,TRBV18,TGTGCCAGCTCACCAAGTTCCGGGGACTACAATGAGCAGTTCTTC,CASSPSSGDYNEQFF
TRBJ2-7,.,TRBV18,TGTGCCAGCTCAGAAGGGGGATACGAGCAGTACTTC,CASSEGGYEQYF
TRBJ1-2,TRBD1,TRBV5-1,TGCGCCAGCAGCTACGAGGGGACAGTTGTAAATGGCTACACCTTC,CASSYEGTVVNGYTF
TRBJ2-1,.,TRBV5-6,TGTGCCAGCAGTCAGGGCAACGAGCAGTTCTTC,CASSQGNEQFF
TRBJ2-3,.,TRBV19,TGTGCCAGTAGCGAGGACGGTCTAGCAGGAGATACGCAGTATTTT,CASSEDGLAGDTQYF
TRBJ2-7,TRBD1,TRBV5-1,TGCGCCAGCAGCTCGGGACAGGGGCACTCCTACGAGCAGTACTTC,CASSSGQGHSYEQYF
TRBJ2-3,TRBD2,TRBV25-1,TGTGCCCACGGGACTAGTGGTGGTACGCAGTATTTT,CAHGTSGGTQYF
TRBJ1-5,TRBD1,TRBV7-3,TGTGCCAGCAGCTCACAGGGGGCGGTCAATCAGCCCCAGCATTTT,CASSSQGAVNQPQHF
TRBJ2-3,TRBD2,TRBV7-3,TGTGCCAGCAGCTTAACCGGCGGGGGGGACACAGATACGCAGTATTTT,CASSLTGGGDTDTQYF
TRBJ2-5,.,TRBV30,TGTGCCTGGATTGGGTCAGGCCAAGAGACCCAGTACTTC,CAWIGSGQETQYF
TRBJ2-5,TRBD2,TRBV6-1,TGTGCCAGCAGTGTACCAAGCGGGGAAGAGACCCAGTACTTC,CASSVPSGEETQYF
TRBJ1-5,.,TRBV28,TGTGCCAGCAGCCCAGACAGCCTTAGCAATCAGCCCCAGCATTTT,CASSPDSLSNQPQHF
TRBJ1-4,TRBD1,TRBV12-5,TGTGCTAGTGGACGGGACAGTTTGAGAGAAAAACTGTTTTTT,CASGRDSLREKLFF
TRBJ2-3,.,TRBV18,TGTGCCAGCTCACCAGTGCGGGAACCTAGCACAGATACGCAGTATTTT,CASSPVREPSTDTQYF
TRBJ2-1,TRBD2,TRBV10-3,TGTGCCATCAGTGTCTTAGCGGGGGGGAGCAATGAGCAGTTCTTC,CAISVLAGGSNEQFF
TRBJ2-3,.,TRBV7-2,TGTGCCAGCAGACCCTCAGGGGGCACAGATACGCAGTATTTT,CASRPSGGTDTQYF
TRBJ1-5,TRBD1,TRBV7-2,TGTGCCAGCAGCAAGACAGGGGACAATCAGCCCCAGCATTTT,CASSKTGDNQPQHF